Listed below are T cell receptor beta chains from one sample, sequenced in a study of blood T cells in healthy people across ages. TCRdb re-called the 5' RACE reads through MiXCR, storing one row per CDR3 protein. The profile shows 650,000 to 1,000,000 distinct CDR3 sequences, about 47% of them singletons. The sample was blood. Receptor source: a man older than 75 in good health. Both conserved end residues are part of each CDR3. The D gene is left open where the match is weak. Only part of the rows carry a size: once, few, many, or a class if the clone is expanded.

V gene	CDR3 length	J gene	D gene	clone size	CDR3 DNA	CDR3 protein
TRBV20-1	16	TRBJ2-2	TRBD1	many	TGCAGTGCTAGGAAAACCGGGACAGGGGGCACCGGGGAGCTGTTTTTT	CSARKTGTGGTGELFF
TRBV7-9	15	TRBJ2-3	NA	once	TGTGCCAGCAGCTTATGGCGGGAACAAGCAGATACGCAGTATTTT	CASSLWREQADTQYF
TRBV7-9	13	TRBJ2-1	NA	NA	TGTGCCAGCAGCTTATACGGGGACGATGAGCAGTTCTTC	CASSLYGDDEQFF
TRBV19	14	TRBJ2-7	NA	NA	TGTGCCAGTAGCACCACCGGGTGGTCCTACGAGCAGTACTTC	CASSTTGWSYEQYF
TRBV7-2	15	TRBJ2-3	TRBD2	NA	TGTGCCAGCAGCCCGAGCGGGATAAGCTCAGATACGCAGTATTTT	CASSPSGISSDTQYF
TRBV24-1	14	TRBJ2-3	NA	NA	TGTGCCACCAGTGGAGGAGGATTCACAGATACGCAGTATTTT	CATSGGGFTDTQYF
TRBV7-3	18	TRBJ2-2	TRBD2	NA	TGTGCCAGCAGCTTAGTATCCCCGCTAGCGGGGACCACCGGGGAGCTGTTTTTT	CASSLVSPLAGTTGELFF
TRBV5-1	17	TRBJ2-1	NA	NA	TGCGCCAGCAGCTTGGGGTCCGGGCTAGGCCCCTACAATGAGCAGTTCTTC	CASSLGSGLGPYNEQFF
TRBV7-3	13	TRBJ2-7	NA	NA	TGTGCCAGCAGCGTAACAGGGCTGGGCGAGCAGTACTTC	CASSVTGLGEQYF
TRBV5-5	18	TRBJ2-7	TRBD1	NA	TGTGCCAGCAGCTTGGGGGGACAGGCGCTGAGCTCCTACAATGAGCAGTACTTC	CASSLGGQALSSYNEQYF
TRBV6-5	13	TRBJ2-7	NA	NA	TGTGCCAGCAGTAAGGGGCCGGGGAACGAGCAGTACTTC	CASSKGPGNEQYF
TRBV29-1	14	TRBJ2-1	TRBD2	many	TGCAGCGTTGGAGGACTAGTAGAACACAATGAGCAGTTCTTC	CSVGGLVEHNEQFF
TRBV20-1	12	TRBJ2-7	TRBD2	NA	TGCAGTGCGAGAATGACTAGCCTCGAGCAGTACTTC	CSARMTSLEQYF
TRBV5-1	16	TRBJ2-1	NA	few	TGCGCCAGCAGCTTGGCCGGGGGCCTAACTTACAATGAGCAGTTCTTC	CASSLAGGLTYNEQFF
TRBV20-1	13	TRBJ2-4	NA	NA	TGCAGTGCTAGGGACCTCCAGACGAACATTCAGTACTTC	CSARDLQTNIQYF
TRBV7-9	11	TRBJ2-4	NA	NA	TGTGCCAGCGCGTCCGGGGGTCAGCAGTACTTC	CASASGGQQYF
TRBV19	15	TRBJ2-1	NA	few	TGTGCCAGTAGTATTGGTAGCGGCCCGGCGAATGAGCAGTTCTTC	CASSIGSGPANEQFF
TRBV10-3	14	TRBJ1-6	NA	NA	TGTGCCATTAGCGAGGGGGAGAGGAATTCACCCCTCCACTTT	CAISEGERNSPLHF
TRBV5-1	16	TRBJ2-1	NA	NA	TGCGCCAGCAGCTTGGGGCAGGGGACCTTAAGGAATGAGCAGTTCTTC	CASSLGQGTLRNEQFF
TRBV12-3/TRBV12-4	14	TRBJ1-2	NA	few	TGTGCCAGCAGACACACCAAGGCGACGATGATCTACACCTTC	CASRHTKATMIYTF
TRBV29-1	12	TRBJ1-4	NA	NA	TGCAGCGTTGAAGGGGGGACCGGAAAACTGTTTTTT	CSVEGGTGKLFF
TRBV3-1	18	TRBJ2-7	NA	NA	TGTGCCAGCAGCCAGAGGCGACAGTTAATGGGAAAGACCTACGAGCAGTACTTC	CASSQRRQLMGKTYEQYF
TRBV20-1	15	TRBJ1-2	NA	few	TGCAGTGCTACCTTACCGACTCGAAACAACTATGGCTACACCTTC	CSATLPTRNNYGYTF
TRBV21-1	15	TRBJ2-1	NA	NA	TGTGCCAGCAGCAAAGAGGGGACCAATGGGCATGAGCAGTTCTTC	CASSKEGTNGHEQFF
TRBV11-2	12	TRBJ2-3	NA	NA	TGTGCCAGCAGCTTCGTCCCAGATACGCAGTATTTT	CASSFVPDTQYF
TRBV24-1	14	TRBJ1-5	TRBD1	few	TGTGCCACCAGTGACACAGGGGAGAATCAGCCCCAGCATTTT	CATSDTGENQPQHF
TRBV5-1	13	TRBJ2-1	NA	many	TGCGCCAGCAGCGCCGGGATAAACAATGAGCAGTTCTTC	CASSAGINNEQFF
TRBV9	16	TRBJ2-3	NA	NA	TGTGCCAGCAGCGTAGAGTTCAGGAAGGGTCCAGATACGCAGTATTTT	CASSVEFRKGPDTQYF
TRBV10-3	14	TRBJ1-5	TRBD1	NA	TGTGCCATCAGTACAGGGGGCTCAAATCAGCCCCAGCATTTT	CAISTGGSNQPQHF
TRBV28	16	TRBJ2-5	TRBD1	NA	TGTGCCAGCAGTACACCCGGGACAGGGGGCCGAAAGACCCAGTACTTC	CASSTPGTGGRKTQYF
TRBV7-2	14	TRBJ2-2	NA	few	TGTGCCAGCAGCTTAGTTCTGAGCACCGGGGAGCTGTTTTTT	CASSLVLSTGELFF
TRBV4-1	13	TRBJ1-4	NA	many	TGCGCCAGCAGCCAATTACGGAGTGAAAAACTGTTTTTT	CASSQLRSEKLFF
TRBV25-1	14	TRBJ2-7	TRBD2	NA	TGTGCCTGCAGTGAGCGGGAGGGAACCTACGAGCAGTACTTC	CACSEREGTYEQYF
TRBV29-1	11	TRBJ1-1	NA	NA	TGCAGCGTTGACCCGGGGGGCGAAGCTTTCTTT	CSVDPGGEAFF
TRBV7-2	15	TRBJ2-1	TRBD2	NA	TGTGCCAGCAGCTTAAGGGCTAGCGGGCTGGGGGAGCAGTTCTTC	CASSLRASGLGEQFF
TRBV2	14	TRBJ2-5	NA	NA	TGTGCCAGCAGGGTCTGGGGTACCGGTAGGACCCAGTACTTC	CASRVWGTGRTQYF
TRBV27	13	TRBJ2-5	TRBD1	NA	TGTGCCAGCAGGACAGGGTTTGGAGAGACCCAGTACTTC	CASRTGFGETQYF
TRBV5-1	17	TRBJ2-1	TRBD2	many	TGCGCCAGCAGCGACCCGCAAGGACTAGCGGGGAACGGTGAGCAGTTCTTC	CASSDPQGLAGNGEQFF
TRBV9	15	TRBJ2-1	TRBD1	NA	TGTGCCAGCACCTTAGGGACAGGGGGGATCAATGAGCAGTTCTTC	CASTLGTGGINEQFF
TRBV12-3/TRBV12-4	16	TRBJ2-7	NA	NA	TGTGCCAGCAGCCCTACCACGGGGGCCGGCTCCTACGAGCAGTACTTC	CASSPTTGAGSYEQYF
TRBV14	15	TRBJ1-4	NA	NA	TGTGCCAGCAGCCAAGTGGCAGGAGTTAATGAAAAACTGTTTTTT	CASSQVAGVNEKLFF
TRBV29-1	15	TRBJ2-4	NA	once	TGCAGCGTGTATACAGGGGGGGTAGCCAAAAACATTCAGTACTTC	CSVYTGGVAKNIQYF
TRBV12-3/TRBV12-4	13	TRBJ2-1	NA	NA	TGTGCCAGCAGCCCCCGTTCGGGGTATGAGCAGTTCTTC	CASSPRSGYEQFF
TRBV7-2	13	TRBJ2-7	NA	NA	TGTGCCAGCAGCTTCCGAATCAACTACGAGCAGTACTTC	CASSFRINYEQYF
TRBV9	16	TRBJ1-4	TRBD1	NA	TGTGCCAGCAGCGGAACCTTCGGACAGGGTGGTGAAAAACTGTTTTTT	CASSGTFGQGGEKLFF
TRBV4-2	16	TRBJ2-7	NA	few	TGTGCCAGCAGCCAATCGGGCAGGGGTGATTACAATGAGCAGTACTTC	CASSQSGRGDYNEQYF
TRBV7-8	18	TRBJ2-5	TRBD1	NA	TGTGCCAGCAGCCCCCTTAGGACAGGGGGCTATACCCAAGGGACCCAGTACTTC	CASSPLRTGGYTQGTQYF
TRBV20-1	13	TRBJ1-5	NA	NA	TGCAGTGCTAGTGGGGGCCGGCGACAGCCCCAGCATTTT	CSASGGRRQPQHF
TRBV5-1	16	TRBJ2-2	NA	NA	TGCGCCAGCAGCTTGGGAACAGCTCTGAACACCGGGGAGCTGTTTTTT	CASSLGTALNTGELFF
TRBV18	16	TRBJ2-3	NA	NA	TGTGCCAGCTCATCGACTCAACGGTTGTCAGAAGATACGCAGTATTTT	CASSSTQRLSEDTQYF
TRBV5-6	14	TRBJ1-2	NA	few	TGTGCCAGCAGCTTGTCAGGGGCAAGATATGGCTACACCTTC	CASSLSGARYGYTF
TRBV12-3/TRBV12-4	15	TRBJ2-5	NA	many	TGTGCCAGCAGCCCACCACAACCCTATAAGGAGACCCAGTACTTC	CASSPPQPYKETQYF
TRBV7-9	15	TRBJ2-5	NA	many	TGTGCCAGCAGCCTCCCTGCTGGAGAGCGGGAGACCCAGTACTTC	CASSLPAGERETQYF